The 4 T cell receptor beta chains below come from one sample, sequenced in a study of shared clonotypes between healthy human individuals. Some clones are missing from TCRdb's copy, which holds only in-frame ones; the method was immunoSEQ multiplex PCR. The table includes approximately 2,000,000 clones, 92% detected once. The sample taken for sequencing was naive CD4+ T cells from PBMCs. Subset denoted: CD45RA+ positively selected. These receptors all stem from a man between 18 and 35 years old in good health. Some clones in this sample may be carry-over from other donors' samples.

The J gene is TRBJ2-3, the V gene TRBV5-1, with 8 bases aligning to TRBD2. This CDR3 is built from 16 residues. CDR1 is SGHRS and CDR2 is YFSETQ in the germline V gene. The junction had 6 bases not matched to a gene; V was cut back by 0 bases and J by 3 bases. Here the CDR3 reads CASSLVTGGVTDTQYF. CDR3 nucleotides: TGCGCCAGCAGCTTGGTAACGGGAGGGGTGACAGATACGCAGTATTTT.

J is TRBJ1-1 and V is TRBV27; D not resolved. The V gene lost 5 bases and the J gene lost 1 base, with 14 bases spanning the gap. Germline V gene data show CDR1 as MNHEY and CDR2 as SMNVEV (reference sequence). This CDR3 has 15 amino acids. This CDR3 reads CASSRRREWNTEAFF. DNA of the CDR3: TGTGCCAGCAGTCGCCGCCGGGAGTGGAACACTGAAGCTTTCTTT.

V gene TRBV2 combines with J gene TRBJ2-3, with 9 bases fitting TRBD2. Germline V lookup: CDR1 SNHLY, CDR2 FYNNEI. V was clipped by 3 bases and J by 5 bases; unmatched bases: 3. This CDR3 comprises 14 residues. CDR3 in DNA: TGTGCCAGCAGTGAGGAAGCGGGGGGAGATACGCAGTATTTT. Translating it yields CASSEEAGGDTQYF.

To note about this clone: Other DNA sequences of this sample code for an identical CDR3. The chain uses TRBV28 and TRBJ1-1; D remains ambiguous. The CDR3 runs to 13 residues. CDR1 is MDHEN, CDR2 SYDVKM, per germline. Deletions cut 6 bases from V and 0 bases from J, with 8 bases between. CDR3 region: CASSPPLNTEAFF. The CDR3 bases are TGTGCCAGCAGCCCCCCCTTGAACACTGAAGCTTTCTTT.